These T cell receptor beta chains were read from a single sample in a study of response to subunit inactivated influenza vaccine. TCRdb reprocessed the RT-PCR reads with MiXCR, giving one entry per CDR3 protein. In the table there are 450,000 to 700,000 distinct CDR3 sequences, 12% to 15% of which are singletons. Here the sequenced sample was PBMCs from blood, taken roughly 13 days after vaccination. Source of these receptors: a man aged 50 to 59 who received an inactivated influenza vaccine. The CDR3 runs from the conserved cysteine through the conserved F or W. The order of the fields is clone size, D gene, J gene, V gene, CDR3 DNA, CDR3 protein. A D gene is named only where the DNA matches it firmly. Only some rows state a clone size, as once, few, many or a class for expanded clones.

NA | NA | TRBJ1-1 | TRBV12-3/TRBV12-4 | TGTGCCAGCAGCCCGAACCCTTGGGGCGACACTGAAGCTTTCTTT | CASSPNPWGDTEAFF
many | TRBD2 | TRBJ2-1 | TRBV3-1 | TGTGCCAGCAGTCCTATAGCGGGGGGGTACAATGAGCAGTTCTTC | CASSPIAGGYNEQFF
few | NA | TRBJ2-5 | TRBV6-5 | TGTGCCAGCAGTTACTCCGGCAGCCGAGGGGAGACCCAGTACTTC | CASSYSGSRGETQYF
few | TRBD2 | TRBJ2-1 | TRBV12-3/TRBV12-4 | TGTGCCAGCTTTCTAGCGGGGGCCTTTGAGCAGTTCTTC | CASFLAGAFEQFF
many | NA | TRBJ2-6 | TRBV5-1 | TGCGCCAGCAGCTTGGGTGGCCTCTCTGGGGCCAACGTCCTGACTTTC | CASSLGGLSGANVLTF
few | NA | TRBJ2-5 | TRBV6-1 | TGTGCCAGCAGCACCCCGAATGGGGGGGCCTCACAAGAGACCCAGTACTTC | CASSTPNGGASQETQYF
many | TRBD2 | TRBJ2-5 | TRBV5-1 | TGCGCCAGCAGTTTCCATAGCGGGGGGAAAGAGACCCAGTACTTC | CASSFHSGGKETQYF
many | TRBD2 | TRBJ2-7 | TRBV7-2 | TGTGCCAGCAGCACCCAGCGGGGCTCCTACGAGCAGTACTTC | CASSTQRGSYEQYF
NA | NA | TRBJ2-7 | TRBV20-1 | TGCAGTGCTAGAGATCTCTTGGACAGCTCCTACGAGCAGTACTTC | CSARDLLDSSYEQYF
many | NA | TRBJ2-7 | TRBV7-9 | TGTGCCAGCAGGCGCCGGGACGGCTCCTACGAGCAGTACTTC | CASRRRDGSYEQYF
few | NA | TRBJ1-2 | TRBV5-1 | TGCGCCAGCAGCGAAGGACAAAGCGGACATGGCTACACCTTC | CASSEGQSGHGYTF
few | NA | TRBJ1-1 | TRBV18 | TGTGCCAGCTCACCTTATACAGGAGAGAACACTGAAGCTTTCTTT | CASSPYTGENTEAFF
many | NA | TRBJ2-7 | TRBV12-3/TRBV12-4 | TGTGCCAGCAGTTTATCCCCTAACTACGAGCAGTACTTC | CASSLSPNYEQYF
many | NA | TRBJ2-1 | TRBV29-1 | TGCAGCGTTGGGTTCGATGAGCAGTTCTTC | CSVGFDEQFF
NA | NA | TRBJ2-1 | TRBV3-1 | TGTGCCAGCAGCCAATCTCGTAGCTCCTACAATGAGCAGTTCTTC | CASSQSRSSYNEQFF
few | NA | TRBJ2-1 | TRBV5-1 | TGCGCCAGCAGCCAGTCCGCCGGGGGCAATGAGCAGTTCTTC | CASSQSAGGNEQFF
NA | TRBD1 | TRBJ2-3 | TRBV20-1 | TGCAGTGCTTCTCAGGGACAGAACACAGATACGCAGTATTTT | CSASQGQNTDTQYF
NA | NA | TRBJ1-6 | TRBV12-3/TRBV12-4 | TGTGCCAGCAGTTTACAAGCACCTAATAATTCACCCCTCCACTTT | CASSLQAPNNSPLHF
few | NA | TRBJ2-7 | TRBV11-1 | TGTGCCAGCAGTCGACGCAGTCTGGGGAGCTCCTACGAGCAGTACTTC | CASSRRSLGSSYEQYF
few | NA | TRBJ2-7 | TRBV2 | TGTGCCAGCAGTGCCGGGCAGGCTATCTACGAGCAGTACTTC | CASSAGQAIYEQYF
NA | TRBD2 | TRBJ2-3 | TRBV28 | TGTGCCAGCAGTTTGAGGGAGGTGGCCCAGGGCAGCGGGGGGCCCCGAGCTACGCAGTATTTT | CASSLREVAQGSGGPRATQYF
few | NA | TRBJ1-1 | TRBV6-5 | TGTGCCAGCAGTTACTCGTTTGGGAACACTGAAGCTTTCTTT | CASSYSFGNTEAFF
many | TRBD1 | TRBJ2-3 | TRBV7-2 | TGTGCCAGCAGCTTAGGGCTGACAGGGGGGACAGATACGCAGTATTTT | CASSLGLTGGTDTQYF
few | NA | TRBJ2-1 | TRBV7-6 | TGTGCCAGCAGCGGGGCGAGGGGGGTAGGAGGGATTGAGCAGTTCTTC | CASSGARGVGGIEQFF
few | NA | TRBJ2-2 | TRBV5-1 | TGCGCCAGCAGAGGACAGTCCGGGGAGCTGTTTTTT | CASRGQSGELFF
NA | NA | TRBJ2-2 | TRBV20-1 | TGCAGTGCTAGAGTGAGGACGGGCGGGGAGCTGTTTTTT | CSARVRTGGELFF
few | NA | TRBJ2-3 | TRBV19 | TGTGCCAGTAGTATGAGGAGCCTAGGCTGGACCGGCACAGATACGCAGTATTTT | CASSMRSLGWTGTDTQYF
few | TRBD1 | TRBJ2-1 | TRBV6-2/TRBV6-3 | TGTGCCAGCAGTGCTACCGGGACAGTCTACAATGAGCAGTTCTTC | CASSATGTVYNEQFF
few | NA | TRBJ2-5 | TRBV12-3/TRBV12-4 | TGTGCCAGCAGTTCAATCCTCCGGGACCCCAAAGAGACCCAGTACTTC | CASSSILRDPKETQYF
few | NA | TRBJ2-1 | TRBV7-8 | TGTGCCAGCAGCAGGCGTTCGGGGGTTGAGGGGAACAATGAGCAGTTCTTC | CASSRRSGVEGNNEQFF
many | NA | TRBJ1-1 | TRBV4-3 | TGCGCCAGCAGCCAAGATCTGGGGCGGGACACTGAAGCTTTCTTT | CASSQDLGRDTEAFF
few | NA | TRBJ2-2 | TRBV7-8 | TGTGCCAGCAGCCATCAGCGGGCGATGACCGGGGAGCTGTTTTTT | CASSHQRAMTGELFF
many | NA | TRBJ2-1 | TRBV13 | TGTGCCAGCAGACAACAGGGTCTACCCTCCTACAATGAGCAGTTCTTC | CASRQQGLPSYNEQFF